Presented here are 2 T cell receptor beta chains from one specimen sequenced in a study of control samples from healthy donors and cancer patients. Clones were sequenced by immunoSEQ multiplex PCR, and TCRdb holds only the in-frame ones, with some missing. The sample shows more than 70,000 clones, about 94% of them seen only once. The sample comprised blood. The origin of the receptors is a woman aged 25 to 39 in good health.

The J gene is TRBJ1-1, the V gene TRBV28, with D uncertain. The V end was cut by 5 bases, the J end by 2 bases, with 15 bases between. Germline-derived CDR1 and CDR2 are MDHEN and SYDVKM. This CDR3 is 15 amino acids long. The CDR3 is CASSPHGGSNTEAFF. For the CDR3, the DNA is TGTGCCAGCAGTCCCCACGGCGGCAGCAACACTGAAGCTTTCTTT.

The gene calls are TRBV2 and TRBJ2-5; TRBD1 or TRBD2 may be the D gene (5 bases each). The germline CDR1 and CDR2 sequences are SNHLY and FYNNEI. Deletions cut 8 bases from V and 5 bases from J, with 18 bases between. The CDR3 runs 14 residues. CDR3: CASLARDGTETQYF. For the CDR3, the DNA is TGTGCCAGCCTTGCAAGGGATGGGACGGAGACCCAGTACTTC.